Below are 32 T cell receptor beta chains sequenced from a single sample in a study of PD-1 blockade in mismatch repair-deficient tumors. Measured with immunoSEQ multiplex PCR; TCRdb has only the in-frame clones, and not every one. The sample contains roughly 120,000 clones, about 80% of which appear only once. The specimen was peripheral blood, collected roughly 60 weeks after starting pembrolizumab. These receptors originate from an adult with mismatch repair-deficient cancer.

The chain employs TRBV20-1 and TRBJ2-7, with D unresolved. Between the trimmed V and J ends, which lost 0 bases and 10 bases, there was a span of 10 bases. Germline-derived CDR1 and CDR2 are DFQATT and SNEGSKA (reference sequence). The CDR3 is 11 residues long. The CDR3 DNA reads TGCAGTGCTAGAGAGAGTAGGCACCAGTACTTC. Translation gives CSARESRHQYF.

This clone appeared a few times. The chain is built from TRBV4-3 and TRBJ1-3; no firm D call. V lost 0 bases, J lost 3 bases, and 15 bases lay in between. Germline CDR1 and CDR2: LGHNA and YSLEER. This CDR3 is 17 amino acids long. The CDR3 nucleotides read TGCGCCAGCAGCCAAGATCTAGATTTCAGCCTTGGAAACACCATATATTTT. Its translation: CASSQDLDFSLGNTIYF.

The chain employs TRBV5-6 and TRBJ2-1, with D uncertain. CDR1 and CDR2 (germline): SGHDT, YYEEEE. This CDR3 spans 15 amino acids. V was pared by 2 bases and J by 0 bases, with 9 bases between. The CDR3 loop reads CASSLGLGSYNEQFF. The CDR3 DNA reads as TGTGCCAGCAGCTTAGGCCTTGGCTCCTACAATGAGCAGTTCTTC.

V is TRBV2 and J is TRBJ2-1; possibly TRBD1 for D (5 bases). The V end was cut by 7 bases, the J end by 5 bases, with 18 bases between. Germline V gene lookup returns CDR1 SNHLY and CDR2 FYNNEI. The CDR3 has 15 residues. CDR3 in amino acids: CASNQEGGAHNEQFF. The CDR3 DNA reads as TGTGCCAGCAACCAGGAAGGTGGGGCCCACAATGAGCAGTTCTTC.

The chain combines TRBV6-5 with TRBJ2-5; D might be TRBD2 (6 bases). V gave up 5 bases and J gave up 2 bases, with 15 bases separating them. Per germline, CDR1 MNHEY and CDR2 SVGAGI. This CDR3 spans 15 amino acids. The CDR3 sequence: CASSPSPGRQETQYF. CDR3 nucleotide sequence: TGTGCCAGCAGTCCTTCACCGGGGAGGCAAGAGACCCAGTACTTC.

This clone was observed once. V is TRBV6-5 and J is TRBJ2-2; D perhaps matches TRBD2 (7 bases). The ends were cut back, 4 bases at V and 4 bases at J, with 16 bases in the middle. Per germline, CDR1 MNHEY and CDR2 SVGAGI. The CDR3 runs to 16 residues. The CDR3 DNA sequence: TGTGCCAGCAGTTGGGTGCGGGGGCTGTCCACCGGGGAGCTGTTTTTT. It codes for CASSWVRGLSTGELFF.

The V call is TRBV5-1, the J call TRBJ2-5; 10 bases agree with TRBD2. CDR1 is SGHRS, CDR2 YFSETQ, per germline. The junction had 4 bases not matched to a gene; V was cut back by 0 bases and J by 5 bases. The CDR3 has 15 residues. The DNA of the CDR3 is TGCGCCAGCAGCTTGGCTAGCGGGAGCGGGGAGACCCAGTACTTC. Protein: CASSLASGSGETQYF. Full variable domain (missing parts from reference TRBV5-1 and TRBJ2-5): KAGVTQTPRYLIKTRGQQVTLSCSPISGHRSVSWYQQTPGQGLQFLFEYFSETQRNKGNFPGRFSGRQFSNSRSEMNVSTLELGDSALYLCASSLASGSGETQYFGPGTRLLVL.

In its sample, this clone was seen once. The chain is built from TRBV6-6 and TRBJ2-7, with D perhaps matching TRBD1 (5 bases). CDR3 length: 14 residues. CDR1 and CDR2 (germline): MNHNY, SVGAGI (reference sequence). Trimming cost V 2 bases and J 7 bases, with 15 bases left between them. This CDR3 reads CASSYRQGSWEQYF. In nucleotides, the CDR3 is TGTGCCAGCAGTTACCGCCAGGGATCGTGGGAGCAGTACTTC.

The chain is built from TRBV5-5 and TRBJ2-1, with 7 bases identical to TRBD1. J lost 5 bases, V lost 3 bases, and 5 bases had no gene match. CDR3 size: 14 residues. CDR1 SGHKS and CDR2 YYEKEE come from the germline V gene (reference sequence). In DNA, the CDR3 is TGTGCCAGCAGCTCGGACAGGATAAACAATGAGCAGTTCTTC. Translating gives CASSSDRINNEQFF.

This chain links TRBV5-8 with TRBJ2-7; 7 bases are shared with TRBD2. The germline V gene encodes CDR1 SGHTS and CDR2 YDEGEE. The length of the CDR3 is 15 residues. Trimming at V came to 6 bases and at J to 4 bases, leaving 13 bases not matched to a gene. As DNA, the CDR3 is TGTGCCAGCAACCTAGGGCGGGGGTTCGGTTACGAGCAGTACTTC. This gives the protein CASNLGRGFGYEQYF.

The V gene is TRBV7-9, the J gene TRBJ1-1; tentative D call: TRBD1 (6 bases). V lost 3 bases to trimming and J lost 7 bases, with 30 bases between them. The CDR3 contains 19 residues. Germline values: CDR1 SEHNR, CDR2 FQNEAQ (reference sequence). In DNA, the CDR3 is TGTGCCAGCAGCTTGACGGTCGGAACCCAGGGGAGAGTCTTTGGTGAAGCTTTCTTT. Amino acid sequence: CASSLTVGTQGRVFGEAFF. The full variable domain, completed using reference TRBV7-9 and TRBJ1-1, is DTGVSQNPRHKITKRGQNVTFRCDPISEHNRLYWYRQTLGQGPEFLTYFQNEAQLEKSRLLSDRFSAERPKGSFSTLEIQRTEQGDSAMYLCASSLTVGTQGRVFGEAFFGQGTRLTVV.

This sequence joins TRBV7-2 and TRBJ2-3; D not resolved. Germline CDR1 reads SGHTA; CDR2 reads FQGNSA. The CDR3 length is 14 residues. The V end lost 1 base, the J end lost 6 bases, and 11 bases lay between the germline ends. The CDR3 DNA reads TGTGCCAGCAGCTTAGTCAGAAGTTCGGATACGCAGTATTTT. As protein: CASSLVRSSDTQYF.

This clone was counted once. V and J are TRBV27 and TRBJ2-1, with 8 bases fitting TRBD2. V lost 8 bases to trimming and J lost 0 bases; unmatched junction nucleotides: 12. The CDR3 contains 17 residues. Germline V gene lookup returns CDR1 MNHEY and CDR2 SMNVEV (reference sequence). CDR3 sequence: CASRPLGSGTSYNEQFF. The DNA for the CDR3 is TGTGCCAGCCGACCCCTGGGTAGCGGGACCTCCTACAATGAGCAGTTCTTC.

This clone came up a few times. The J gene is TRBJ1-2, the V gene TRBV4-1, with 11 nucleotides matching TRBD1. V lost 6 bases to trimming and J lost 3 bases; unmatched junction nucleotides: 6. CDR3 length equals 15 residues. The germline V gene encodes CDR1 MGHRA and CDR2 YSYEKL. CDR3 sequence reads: CASRDTGQGDYGYTF. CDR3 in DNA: TGCGCCAGCAGGGACACGGGACAGGGGGACTATGGCTACACCTTC.

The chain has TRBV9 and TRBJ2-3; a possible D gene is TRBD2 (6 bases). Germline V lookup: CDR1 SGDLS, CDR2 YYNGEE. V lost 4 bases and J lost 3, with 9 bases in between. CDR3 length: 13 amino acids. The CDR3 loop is CASSIGGTDTQYF. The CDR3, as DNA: TGTGCCAGCAGCATCGGGGGAACAGATACGCAGTATTTT.

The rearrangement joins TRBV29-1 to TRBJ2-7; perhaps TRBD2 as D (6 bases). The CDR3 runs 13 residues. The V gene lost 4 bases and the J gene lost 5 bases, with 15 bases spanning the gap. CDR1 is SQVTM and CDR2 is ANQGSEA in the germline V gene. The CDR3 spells CSVVLASADEQYF. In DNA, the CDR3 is TGCAGCGTTGTGCTAGCGTCAGCGGACGAGCAGTACTTC.

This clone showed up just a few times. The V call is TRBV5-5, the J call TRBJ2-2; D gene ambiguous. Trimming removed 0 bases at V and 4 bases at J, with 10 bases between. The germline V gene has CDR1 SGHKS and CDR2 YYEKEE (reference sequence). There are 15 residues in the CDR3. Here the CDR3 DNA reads TGTGCCAGCAGCTTGGTAGGCTCCGGCACCGGGGAGCTGTTTTTT. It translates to CASSLVGSGTGELFF.

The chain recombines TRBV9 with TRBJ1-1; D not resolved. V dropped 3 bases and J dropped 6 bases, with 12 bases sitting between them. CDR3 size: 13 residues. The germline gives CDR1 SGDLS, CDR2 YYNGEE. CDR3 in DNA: TGTGCCAGCAGCGCCGCCGGAGAGCCTGAAGCTTTCTTT. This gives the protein CASSAAGEPEAFF.

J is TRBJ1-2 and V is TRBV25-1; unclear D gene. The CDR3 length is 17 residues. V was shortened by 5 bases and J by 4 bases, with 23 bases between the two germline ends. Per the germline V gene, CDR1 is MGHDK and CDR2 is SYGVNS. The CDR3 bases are TGTGCCAGCAGTCGGACGCCTATTACTCTCCCTAGCTATGGCTACACCTTC. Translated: CASSRTPITLPSYGYTF.

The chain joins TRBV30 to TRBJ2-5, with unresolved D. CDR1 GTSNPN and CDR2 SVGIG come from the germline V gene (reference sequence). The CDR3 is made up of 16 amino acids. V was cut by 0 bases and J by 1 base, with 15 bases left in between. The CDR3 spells CAWSVWAFRSQETQYF. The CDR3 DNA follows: TGTGCCTGGAGTGTATGGGCATTCAGATCCCAAGAGACCCAGTACTTC.

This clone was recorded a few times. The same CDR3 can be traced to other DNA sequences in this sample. CDR3 in amino acids: CASSFPGNYGYTF. Here the CDR3 DNA reads TGTGCCAGCAGCTTCCCAGGGAACTATGGCTACACCTTC. V gene TRBV7-2 combines with J gene TRBJ1-2; D possibly corresponds to TRBD1 (5 bases). Trimming took off 3 bases at V and 2 bases at J, with 7 bases between the two ends. The CDR3 sequence is 13 residues long. Germline CDR1 reads SGHTA; CDR2 reads FQGNSA. The full variable domain, with the rest looked up from reference TRBV7-2 and TRBJ1-2, is GAGVSQSPSNKVTEKGKDVELRCDPISGHTALYWYRQSLGQGLEFLIYFQGNSAPDKSGLPSDRFSAERTGGSVSTLTIQRTQQEDSAVYLCASSFPGNYGYTFGSGTRLTVV.

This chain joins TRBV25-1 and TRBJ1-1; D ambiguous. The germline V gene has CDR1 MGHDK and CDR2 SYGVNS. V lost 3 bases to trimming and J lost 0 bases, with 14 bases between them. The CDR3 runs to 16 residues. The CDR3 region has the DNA TGTGCCAGCAGTGAGGTGGGGTCCAAGTTGAACACTGAAGCTTTCTTT. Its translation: CASSEVGSKLNTEAFF.

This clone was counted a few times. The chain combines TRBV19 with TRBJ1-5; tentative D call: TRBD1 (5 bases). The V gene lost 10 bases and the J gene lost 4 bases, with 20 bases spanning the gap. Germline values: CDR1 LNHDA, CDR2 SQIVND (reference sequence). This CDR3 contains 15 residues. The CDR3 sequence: CATGKEGISNQPQHF. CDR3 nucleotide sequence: TGTGCCACAGGTAAAGAGGGGATAAGTAATCAGCCCCAGCATTTT. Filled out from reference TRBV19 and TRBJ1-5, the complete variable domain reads DGGITQSPKYLFRKEGQNVTLSCEQNLNHDAMYWYRQDPGQGLRLIYYSQIVNDFQKGDIAEGYSVSREKKESFPLTVTSAQKNPTAFYLCATGKEGISNQPQHFGDGTRLSIL.

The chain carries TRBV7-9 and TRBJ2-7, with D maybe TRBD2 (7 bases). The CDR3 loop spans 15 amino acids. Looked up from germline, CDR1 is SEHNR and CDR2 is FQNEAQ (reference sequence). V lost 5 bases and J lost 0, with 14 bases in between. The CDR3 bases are TGTGCCAGCAGCAAAAGGGGGGGGGTCTCCTACGAGCAGTACTTC. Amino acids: CASSKRGGVSYEQYF.

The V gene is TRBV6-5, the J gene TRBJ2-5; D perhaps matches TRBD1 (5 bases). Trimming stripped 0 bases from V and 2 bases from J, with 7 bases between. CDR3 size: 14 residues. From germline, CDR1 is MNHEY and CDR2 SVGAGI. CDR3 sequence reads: CASSYSGAQETQYF. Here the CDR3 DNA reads TGTGCCAGCAGTTACTCAGGGGCACAAGAGACCCAGTACTTC.

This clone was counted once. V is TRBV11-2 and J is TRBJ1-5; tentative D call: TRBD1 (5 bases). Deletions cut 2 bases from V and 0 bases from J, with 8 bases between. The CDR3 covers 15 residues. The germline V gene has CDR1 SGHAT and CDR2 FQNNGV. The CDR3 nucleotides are TGTGCCAGCAGCTTATCAGGGTATAGCAATCAGCCCCAGCATTTT. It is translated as CASSLSGYSNQPQHF.

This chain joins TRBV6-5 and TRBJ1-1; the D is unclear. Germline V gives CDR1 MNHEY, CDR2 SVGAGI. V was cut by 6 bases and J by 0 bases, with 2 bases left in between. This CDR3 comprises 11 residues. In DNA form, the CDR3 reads TGTGCCAGCAGGGTGAACACTGAAGCTTTCTTT. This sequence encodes CASRVNTEAFF.

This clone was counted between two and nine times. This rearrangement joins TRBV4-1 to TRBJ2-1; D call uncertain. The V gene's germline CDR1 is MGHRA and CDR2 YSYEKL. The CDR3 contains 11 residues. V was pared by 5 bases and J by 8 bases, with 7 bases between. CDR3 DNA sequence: TGCGCCAGCAGCAGGTCGGATGAGCAGTTCTTC. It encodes CASSRSDEQFF.

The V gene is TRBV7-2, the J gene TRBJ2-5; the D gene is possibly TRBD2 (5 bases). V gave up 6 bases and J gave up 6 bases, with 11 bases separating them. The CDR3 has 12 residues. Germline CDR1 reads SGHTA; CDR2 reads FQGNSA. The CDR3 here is CASRSSGKTQYF. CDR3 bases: TGTGCCAGCAGGTCGTCCGGGAAGACCCAGTACTTC. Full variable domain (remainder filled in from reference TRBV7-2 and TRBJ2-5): GAGVSQSPSNKVTEKGKDVELRCDPISGHTALYWYRQSLGQGLEFLIYFQGNSAPDKSGLPSDRFSAERTGGSVSTLTIQRTQQEDSAVYLCASRSSGKTQYFGPGTRLLVL.

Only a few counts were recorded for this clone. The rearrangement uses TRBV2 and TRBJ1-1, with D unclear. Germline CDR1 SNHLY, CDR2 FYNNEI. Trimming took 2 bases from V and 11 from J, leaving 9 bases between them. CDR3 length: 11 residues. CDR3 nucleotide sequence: TGTGCCAGCAGTGAATCCTATGGCGCTTTCTTT. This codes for CASSESYGAFF. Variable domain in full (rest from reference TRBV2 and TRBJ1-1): EPEVTQTPSHQVTQMGQEVILRCVPISNHLYFYWYRQILGQKVEFLVSFYNNEISEKSEIFDDQFSVERPDGSNFTLKIRSTKLEDSAMYFCASSESYGAFFGQGTRLTVV.

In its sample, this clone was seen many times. The DNA for the CDR3 is TGCGCCAGCAGCGCGGACGCGGACGGATATGGCTACACCTTC. Its protein is CASSADADGYGYTF. The chain has TRBV5-1 and TRBJ1-2; no clear D gene. Germline lookup yields CDR1 SGHRS and CDR2 YFSETQ. CDR3 length equals 14 residues. Trimming cost V 4 bases and J 5 bases, with 15 bases left between them.

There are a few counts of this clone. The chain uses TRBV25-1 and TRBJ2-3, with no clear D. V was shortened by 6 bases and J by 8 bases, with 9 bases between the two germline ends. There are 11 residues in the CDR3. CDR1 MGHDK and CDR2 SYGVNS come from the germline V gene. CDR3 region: CASRVAGTQYF. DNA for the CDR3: TGTGCCAGCAGGGTAGCAGGTACGCAGTATTTT.